These 19 T cell receptor beta chains came from one sample sequenced in a study of cytomegalovirus exposure and HLA in healthy donors (dated by TCRdb to the late 2010s). Receptor amplification or capture employed the immunoSEQ multiplex PCR assay. TCRdb took this table from immuneACCESS and kept in-frame rearrangements with V and J called. Such tables lack part of the clones; where checked against another copy, unresolved V genes explain under half of the gap, and the rest is unexplained. This sample holds over 120,000 clones; 85% to 90% were observed only once. Clones ranked in the top ten supply about 6.4% of the sample. Sequenced: PBMCs. The receptors here all came from a woman in her twenties or thirties in good health and CMV-seropositive.

The V call is TRBV27, the J call TRBJ2-3, with D maybe TRBD2 (6 bases). Trimming removed 3 bases at V and 2 bases at J, with 15 bases between. Looked up from germline, CDR1 is MNHEY and CDR2 is SMNVEV (reference sequence). This CDR3 has 16 residues. The DNA of the CDR3 is TGTGCCAGCAGTTTTGCCAGCGGAGGGCACACAGATACGCAGTATTTT. This sequence encodes CASSFASGGHTDTQYF.

The chain links TRBV5-1 to TRBJ1-4, with D possibly being TRBD1 (5 bases). The CDR3 consists of 15 residues. V was cut by 4 bases and J by 1 base, with 11 bases left in between. CDR1 and CDR2 from the germline V gene are SGHRS and YFSETQ. CDR3 nucleotide sequence: TGCGCCAGCAGCGTCGGGAGGGGAACTAATGAAAAACTGTTTTTT. Translating it yields CASSVGRGTNEKLFF.

This chain connects TRBV5-1 to TRBJ2-2; no definite D call. V lost 0 bases to trimming and J lost 6 bases, with 24 bases between them. Germline values: CDR1 SGHRS, CDR2 YFSETQ. CDR3 length: 19 residues. CDR3 coding DNA: TGCGCCAGCAGCTTGGGACGAGGCAGTCTCTTGATCGGAGCCGGGGAGCTGTTTTTT. Protein: CASSLGRGSLLIGAGELFF.

V usage is TRBV2 and J usage is TRBJ2-7; unclear D gene. Germline-derived CDR1 and CDR2 are SNHLY and FYNNEI. Between the trimmed V and J ends, which lost 6 bases and 6 bases, there was a span of 6 bases. This CDR3 has 10 residues. This CDR3 reads CASRNGEQYF. CDR3 nucleotide sequence: TGTGCCAGCAGAAACGGCGAGCAGTACTTC.

This clone was observed once. V is TRBV6-1 and J is TRBJ2-1, with D tentatively TRBD1 (6 bases). Germline CDR1 and CDR2: MNHNS and SASEGT. V lost 4 bases and J 0 bases, leaving 7 bases between the germline ends. This CDR3 region has 14 residues. The CDR3 nucleotides read TGTGCCAGCAGTGGGACAGTCTCCTACAATGAGCAGTTCTTC. The encoded protein is CASSGTVSYNEQFF.

In this sample, this clone turned up once. The CDR3 DNA sequence: TGCGCCAGCAGCTTGGCCCGCGGGTACGAGCAGTACTTC. It specifies CASSLARGYEQYF. This chain links TRBV5-1 with TRBJ2-7; D may be TRBD2 (5 bases). V lost 0 bases and J 4 bases, leaving 8 bases between the germline ends. Germline V gene data show CDR1 as SGHRS and CDR2 as YFSETQ. The CDR3 contains 13 residues.

The gene calls are TRBV27 and TRBJ2-1; TRBD2 agrees at 10 bases. This CDR3 is 21 amino acids long. Germline-derived CDR1 and CDR2 are MNHEY and SMNVEV (reference sequence). With 5 bases clipped from V and 5 bases from J, the junction kept 24 bases outside the gene matches. CDR3 residues: CASSRIWADRLSGGGNNEQFF. The CDR3 bases are TGTGCCAGCAGTCGAATCTGGGCGGATAGGTTGAGCGGGGGGGGAAACAATGAGCAGTTCTTC.

The chain uses TRBV5-1 and TRBJ2-3, with 7 bases identical to TRBD2. Per germline, CDR1 SGHRS and CDR2 YFSETQ. This CDR3 is built from 19 residues. The V segment lost 0 bases and the J segment 0 bases; nucleotides outside the gene matches: 13. The CDR3 here is CASSLVVTTGGGSTDTQYF. DNA for the CDR3: TGCGCCAGCAGCTTGGTGGTAACGACCGGGGGAGGGAGCACAGATACGCAGTATTTT.

The CDR3 loop reads CASSSFTSGRSYEQYF. In DNA, the CDR3 is TGTGCCAGCAGTTCCTTTACTAGCGGGAGGTCCTACGAGCAGTACTTC. The chain uses TRBV28 and TRBJ2-7; TRBD2 aligns across 12 bases. The CDR3 loop spans 16 amino acids. Trimming removed 4 bases from V and 1 base from J; junction bases left unmatched: 5. Germline V CDR1 and CDR2: MDHEN, SYDVKM.

The chain links TRBV27 to TRBJ2-1; 7 nucleotides align to TRBD2. The CDR3 consists of 15 residues. The V gene end was trimmed by 7 bases and the J gene end by 8 bases; junction bases not matched to a gene: 14. Germline V gives CDR1 MNHEY, CDR2 SMNVEV (reference sequence). CDR3 DNA sequence: TGTGCCAGCAATCTAAAGGGCGGGAGCATAGATGAGCAGTTCTTC. Residues: CASNLKGGSIDEQFF.

The genes are TRBV7-2 and TRBJ1-2, with D possibly being TRBD1 (6 bases). V lost 1 base to trimming and J lost 4 bases, with 10 bases between them. The CDR3 loop spans 14 amino acids. Germline CDR1 is SGHTA and CDR2 is FQGNSA. The CDR3 is CASSLGGGGYGYTF. As DNA, the CDR3 is TGTGCCAGCAGCTTAGGAGGGGGGGGCTATGGCTACACCTTC.

This chain uses TRBV19 with TRBJ2-3; TRBD1 is a possible D gene (6 bases). The CDR3 runs 15 residues. V was clipped by 9 bases and J by 3 bases, with 19 bases between them. Germline V CDR1 and CDR2: LNHDA, SQIVND (reference sequence). The chain's CDR3 is CASTRDTQGTDTQYF. The CDR3 nucleotides read TGTGCCAGCACCCGGGACACTCAAGGGACAGATACGCAGTATTTT. Drawing the rest from reference TRBV19 and TRBJ2-3, the complete variable domain is DGGITQSPKYLFRKEGQNVTLSCEQNLNHDAMYWYRQDPGQGLRLIYYSQIVNDFQKGDIAEGYSVSREKKESFPLTVTSAQKNPTAFYLCASTRDTQGTDTQYFGPGTRLTVL.

The rearrangement joins TRBV4-1 to TRBJ1-3, with D tentatively TRBD1 (6 bases). The ends were cut back, 0 bases at V and 4 bases at J, with 16 bases in the middle. CDR3 length equals 17 residues. Germline V CDR1 and CDR2: MGHRA, YSYEKL. The CDR3 sequence: CASSQDHVTGHGNTIYF. The CDR3 DNA reads TGCGCCAGCAGCCAAGACCATGTAACGGGACACGGAAACACCATATATTTT.

The V and J genes are TRBV2 and TRBJ2-2; TRBD1 aligns across 8 bases. With 6 bases clipped from V and 7 bases from J, the junction kept 4 bases outside the gene matches. Germline V CDR1 and CDR2: SNHLY, FYNNEI. This CDR3 region has 13 residues. The chain's CDR3 is CASSPDRVGELFF. CDR3 DNA: TGTGCCAGCAGCCCGGACAGGGTCGGGGAGCTGTTTTTT.

The V and J genes are TRBV28 and TRBJ1-5; 11 nucleotides agree with TRBD1. Trimming cost V 5 bases and J 7 bases; bases outside gene matches: 13. Germline V CDR1 and CDR2: MDHEN, SYDVKM. CDR3 length equals 17 residues. The CDR3 nucleotides are TGTGCCAGCAGTGAACTACTCTCCGGGACAGGGGGGCAGCCCCAGCATTTT. This sequence encodes CASSELLSGTGGQPQHF. Together with reference TRBV28 and TRBJ1-5, the CDR3 gives the full variable domain: DVKVTQSSRYLVKRTGEKVFLECVQDMDHENMFWYRQDPGLGLRLIYFSYDVKMKEKGDIPEGYSVSREKKERFSLILESASTNQTSMYLCASSELLSGTGGQPQHFGDGTRLSIL.

As regards this clone: In the same sample, other DNA sequences code for this CDR3. The chain has TRBV15 and TRBJ1-3, with D possibly TRBD1 on 6 matching bases. Trimming took off 0 bases at V and 2 bases at J, with 8 bases between the two ends. Germline CDR1 is LNHNV and CDR2 is YYDKDF (reference sequence). The CDR3 is 15 residues long. CDR3 protein: CATSRDRGAGNTIYF. The CDR3, as DNA: TGTGCCACCAGCAGAGACAGGGGAGCTGGAAACACCATATATTTT.

The chain combines TRBV10-3 with TRBJ2-7; D is perhaps TRBD2 (6 bases). CDR3 length: 15 residues. Trimming shortened V by 2 bases and J by 4 bases, and 15 bases separated the two germline ends. In germline, CDR1 is ENHRY, CDR2 SYGVKD. The CDR3: CAISEGGGTPYEQYF. DNA for the CDR3: TGTGCCATCAGTGAGGGGGGAGGAACCCCTTACGAGCAGTACTTC.

This chain connects TRBV10-2 to TRBJ1-1; D ambiguous. In germline, CDR1 is WSHSY, CDR2 SAAADI. The length of the CDR3 is 10 residues. With 8 bases removed from V and 4 bases from J, the gap between germline ends came to 5 bases. The CDR3 is CASDITEAFF. The CDR3 nucleotides read TGCGCCAGCGACATCACTGAAGCTTTCTTT.

V gene TRBV2 combines with J gene TRBJ2-5; D is possibly TRBD2 (6 bases). CDR3 length: 16 amino acids. The V end lost 5 bases, the J end lost 0 bases, and 16 bases lay between the germline ends. CDR1 is SNHLY and CDR2 is FYNNEI in the germline V gene. CDR3 residues: CASSSSHAGHQETQYF. CDR3 in DNA: TGTGCCAGCAGTTCATCCCATGCGGGGCACCAAGAGACCCAGTACTTC.